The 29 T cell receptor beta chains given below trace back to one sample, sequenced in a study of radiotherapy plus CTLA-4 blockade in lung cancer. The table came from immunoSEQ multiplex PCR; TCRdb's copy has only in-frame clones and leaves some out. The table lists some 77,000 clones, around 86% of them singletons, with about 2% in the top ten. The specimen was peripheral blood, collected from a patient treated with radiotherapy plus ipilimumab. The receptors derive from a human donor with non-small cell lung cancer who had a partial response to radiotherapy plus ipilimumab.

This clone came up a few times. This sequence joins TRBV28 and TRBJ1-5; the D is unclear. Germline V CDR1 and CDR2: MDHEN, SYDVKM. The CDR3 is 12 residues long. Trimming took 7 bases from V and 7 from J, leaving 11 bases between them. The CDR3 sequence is CASTTGIQPQHF. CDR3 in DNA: TGTGCCAGCACCACGGGTATCCAGCCCCAGCATTTT.

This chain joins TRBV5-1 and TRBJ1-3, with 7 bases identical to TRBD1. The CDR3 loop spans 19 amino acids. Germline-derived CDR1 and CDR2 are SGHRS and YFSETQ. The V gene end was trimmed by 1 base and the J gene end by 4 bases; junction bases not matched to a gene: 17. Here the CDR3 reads CASSLLGIQGGASGNTIYF. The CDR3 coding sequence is TGCGCCAGCAGCTTGTTGGGGATTCAGGGGGGAGCCAGCGGAAACACCATATATTTT.

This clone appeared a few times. The CDR3 reads CASTLRPPGTGLGTEAFF. CDR3 DNA: TGTGCCAGCACCTTAAGGCCACCCGGGACAGGCTTAGGAACTGAAGCTTTCTTT. J is TRBJ1-1 and V is TRBV27; TRBD1 matches at 8 bases. Trimming removed 7 bases from V and 5 bases from J; junction bases left unmatched: 21. The CDR3 sequence is 18 residues long. Germline CDR1 MNHEY, CDR2 SMNVEV (reference sequence).

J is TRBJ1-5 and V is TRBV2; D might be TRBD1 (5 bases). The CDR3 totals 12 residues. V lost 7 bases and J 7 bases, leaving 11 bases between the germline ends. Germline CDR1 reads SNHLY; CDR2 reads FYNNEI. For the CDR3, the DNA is TGTGCCAGCACGGGGGAGTTCCAGCCCCAGCATTTT. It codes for CASTGEFQPQHF.

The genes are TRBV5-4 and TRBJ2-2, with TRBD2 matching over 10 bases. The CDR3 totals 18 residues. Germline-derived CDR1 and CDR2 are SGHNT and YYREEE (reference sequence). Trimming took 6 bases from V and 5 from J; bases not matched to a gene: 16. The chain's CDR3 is CASTGPGAGGPMTGELFF. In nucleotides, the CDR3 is TGTGCCAGCACGGGGCCGGGAGCGGGAGGGCCTATGACCGGGGAGCTGTTTTTT.

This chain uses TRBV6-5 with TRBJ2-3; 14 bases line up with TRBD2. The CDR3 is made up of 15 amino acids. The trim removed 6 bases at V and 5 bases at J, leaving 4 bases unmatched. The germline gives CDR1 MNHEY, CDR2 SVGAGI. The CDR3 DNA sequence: TGTGCCAGCAGCGCGGGACTAGCGGGAGTAGATACGCAGTATTTT. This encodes CASSAGLAGVDTQYF.

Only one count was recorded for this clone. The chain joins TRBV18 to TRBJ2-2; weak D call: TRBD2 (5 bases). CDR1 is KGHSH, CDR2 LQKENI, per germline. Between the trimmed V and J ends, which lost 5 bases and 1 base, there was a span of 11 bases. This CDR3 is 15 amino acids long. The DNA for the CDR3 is TGTGCCAGCTCAGCCCAGGACTTGAACACCGGGGAGCTGTTTTTT. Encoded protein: CASSAQDLNTGELFF.

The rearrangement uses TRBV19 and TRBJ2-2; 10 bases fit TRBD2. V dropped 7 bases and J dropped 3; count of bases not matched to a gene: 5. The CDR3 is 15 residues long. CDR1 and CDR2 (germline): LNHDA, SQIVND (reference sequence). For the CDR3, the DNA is TGTGCCAGTAAGCGGGAGGGCCTTGACACCGGGGAGCTGTTTTTT. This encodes CASKREGLDTGELFF. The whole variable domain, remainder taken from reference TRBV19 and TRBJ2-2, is DGGITQSPKYLFRKEGQNVTLSCEQNLNHDAMYWYRQDPGQGLRLIYYSQIVNDFQKGDIAEGYSVSREKKESFPLTVTSAQKNPTAFYLCASKREGLDTGELFFGEGSRLTVL.

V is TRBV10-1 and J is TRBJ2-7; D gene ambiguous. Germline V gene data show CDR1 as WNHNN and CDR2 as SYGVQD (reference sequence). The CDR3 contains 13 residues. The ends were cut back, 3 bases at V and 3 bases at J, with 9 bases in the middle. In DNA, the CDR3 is TGCGCCAGCAGTGAAAGATTCAGCTACGAGCAGTACTTC. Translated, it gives CASSERFSYEQYF.

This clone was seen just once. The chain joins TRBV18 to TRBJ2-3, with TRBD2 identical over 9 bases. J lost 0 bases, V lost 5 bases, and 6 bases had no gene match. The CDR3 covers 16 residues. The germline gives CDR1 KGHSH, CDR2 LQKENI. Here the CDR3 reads CASSSSSGTSTDTQYF. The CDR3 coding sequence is TGTGCCAGCTCATCCTCTAGCGGGACTAGCACAGATACGCAGTATTTT. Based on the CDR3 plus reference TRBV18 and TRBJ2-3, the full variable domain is NAGVMQNPRHLVRRRGQEARLRCSPMKGHSHVYWYRQLPEEGLKFMVYLQKENIIDESGMPKERFSAEFPKEGPSILRIQQVVRGDSAAYFCASSSSSGTSTDTQYFGPGTRLTVL.

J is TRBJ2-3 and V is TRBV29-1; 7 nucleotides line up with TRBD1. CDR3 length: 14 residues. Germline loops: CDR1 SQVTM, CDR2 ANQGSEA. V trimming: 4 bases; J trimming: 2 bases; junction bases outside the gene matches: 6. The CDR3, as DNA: TGCAGCGTTGCCCCGGGACAGCCCACAGATACGCAGTATTTT. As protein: CSVAPGQPTDTQYF.

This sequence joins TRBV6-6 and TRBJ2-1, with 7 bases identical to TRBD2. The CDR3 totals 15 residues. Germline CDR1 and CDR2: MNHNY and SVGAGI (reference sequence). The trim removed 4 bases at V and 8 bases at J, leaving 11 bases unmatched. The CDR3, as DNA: TGTGCCAGCAGTTCAGGGAGGGGCGGCTTCGATGAGCAGTTCTTC. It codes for CASSSGRGGFDEQFF.

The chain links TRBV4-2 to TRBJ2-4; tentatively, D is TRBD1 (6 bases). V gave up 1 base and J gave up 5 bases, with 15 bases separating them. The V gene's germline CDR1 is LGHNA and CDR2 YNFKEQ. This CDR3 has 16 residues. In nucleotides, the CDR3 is TGTGCCAGCAGCCAAGCCCCCGGGACACCACAAAACATTCAGTACTTC. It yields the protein CASSQAPGTPQNIQYF.

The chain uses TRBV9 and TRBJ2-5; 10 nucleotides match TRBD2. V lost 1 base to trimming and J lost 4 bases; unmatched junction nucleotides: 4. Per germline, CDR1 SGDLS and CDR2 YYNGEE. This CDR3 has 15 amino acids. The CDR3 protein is CASSVSSGSAETQYF. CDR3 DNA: TGTGCCAGCAGCGTATCTAGCGGGAGTGCAGAGACCCAGTACTTC.

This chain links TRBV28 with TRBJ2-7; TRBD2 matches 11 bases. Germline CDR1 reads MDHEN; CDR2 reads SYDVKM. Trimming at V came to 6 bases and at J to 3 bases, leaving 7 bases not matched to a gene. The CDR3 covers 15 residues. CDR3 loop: CASRQASGRIYEQYF. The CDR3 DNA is TGTGCCAGCAGACAGGCTAGCGGGAGGATCTACGAGCAGTACTTC.

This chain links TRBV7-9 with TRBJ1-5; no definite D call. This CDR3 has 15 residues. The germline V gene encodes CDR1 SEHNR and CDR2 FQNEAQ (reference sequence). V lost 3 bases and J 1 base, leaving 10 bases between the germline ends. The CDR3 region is CASSLEGLSNQPQHF. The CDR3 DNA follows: TGTGCCAGCAGCTTGGAGGGATTAAGCAATCAGCCCCAGCATTTT.

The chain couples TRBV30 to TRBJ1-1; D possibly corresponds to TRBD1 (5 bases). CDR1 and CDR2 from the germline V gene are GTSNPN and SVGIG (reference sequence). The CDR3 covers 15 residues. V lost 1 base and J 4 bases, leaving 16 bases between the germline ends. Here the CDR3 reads CAWSGGRRMSTEAFF. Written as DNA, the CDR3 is TGTGCCTGGAGTGGGGGCAGGAGAATGTCCACTGAAGCTTTCTTT.

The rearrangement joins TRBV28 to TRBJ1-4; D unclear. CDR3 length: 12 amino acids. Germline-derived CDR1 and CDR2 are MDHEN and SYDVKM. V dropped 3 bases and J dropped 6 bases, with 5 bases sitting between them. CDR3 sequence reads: CASSLRDEKLFF. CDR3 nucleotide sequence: TGTGCCAGCAGTTTGAGGGATGAAAAACTGTTTTTT.

The CDR3 spells CASRPRTSGRHSYEQYF. CDR3 DNA: TGTGCCAGCAGGCCCAGGACTAGCGGGAGGCATTCCTACGAGCAGTACTTC. V and J are TRBV28 and TRBJ2-7; TRBD2 matches 14 bases. Looked up from germline, CDR1 is MDHEN and CDR2 is SYDVKM. The CDR3 covers 17 residues. The V gene end was trimmed by 6 bases and the J gene end by 1 base; junction bases not matched to a gene: 8.

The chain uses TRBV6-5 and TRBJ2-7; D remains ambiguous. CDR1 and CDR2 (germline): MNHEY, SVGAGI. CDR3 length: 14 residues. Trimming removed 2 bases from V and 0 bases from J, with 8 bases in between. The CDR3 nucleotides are TGTGCCAGCAGTTACCCAGGCCACTCCTACGAGCAGTACGTC. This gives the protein CASSYPGHSYEQYV.

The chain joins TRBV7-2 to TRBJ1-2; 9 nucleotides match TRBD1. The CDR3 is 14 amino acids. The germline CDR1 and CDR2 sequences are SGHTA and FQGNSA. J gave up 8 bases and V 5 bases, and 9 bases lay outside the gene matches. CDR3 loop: CASSLDRGPGGYTF. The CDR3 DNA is TGTGCCAGCAGCCTGGACAGGGGTCCGGGCGGCTACACCTTC.

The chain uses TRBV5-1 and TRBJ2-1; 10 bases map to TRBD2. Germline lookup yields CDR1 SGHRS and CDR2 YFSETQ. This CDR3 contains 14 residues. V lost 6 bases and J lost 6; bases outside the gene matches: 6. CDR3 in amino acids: CASKTSGPGNEQFF. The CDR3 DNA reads TGCGCCAGCAAGACTAGCGGGCCGGGCAATGAGCAGTTCTTC.

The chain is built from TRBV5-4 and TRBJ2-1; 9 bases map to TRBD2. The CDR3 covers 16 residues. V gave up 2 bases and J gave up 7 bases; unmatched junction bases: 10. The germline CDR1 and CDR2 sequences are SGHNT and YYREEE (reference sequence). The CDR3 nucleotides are TGTGCCAGCAGCTTACAGGCGGGAGGGTGGAGAAATGAGCAGTTCTTC. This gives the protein CASSLQAGGWRNEQFF.

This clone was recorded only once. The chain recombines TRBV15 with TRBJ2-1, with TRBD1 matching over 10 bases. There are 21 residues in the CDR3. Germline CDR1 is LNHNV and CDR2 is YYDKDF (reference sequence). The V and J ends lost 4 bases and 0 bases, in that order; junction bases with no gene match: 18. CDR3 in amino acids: CATSTTSGTGAFLFSYNEQFF. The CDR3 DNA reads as TGTGCCACCAGCACCACCTCCGGGACAGGGGCCTTCCTTTTCTCCTACAATGAGCAGTTCTTC.

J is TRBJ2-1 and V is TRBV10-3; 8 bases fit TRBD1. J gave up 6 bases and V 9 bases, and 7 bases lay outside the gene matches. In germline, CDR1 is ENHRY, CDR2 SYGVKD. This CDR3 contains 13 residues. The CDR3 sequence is CAMQGAVGNEQFF. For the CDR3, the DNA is TGTGCCATGCAGGGGGCAGTAGGCAATGAGCAGTTCTTC.

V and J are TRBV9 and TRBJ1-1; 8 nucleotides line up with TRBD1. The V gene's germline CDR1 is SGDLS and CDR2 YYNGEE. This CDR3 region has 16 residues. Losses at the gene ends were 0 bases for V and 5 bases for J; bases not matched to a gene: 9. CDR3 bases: TGTGCCAGCAGCGTAGATAGCCAGGGGGCTTGGACTGAAGCTTTCTTT. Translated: CASSVDSQGAWTEAFF.

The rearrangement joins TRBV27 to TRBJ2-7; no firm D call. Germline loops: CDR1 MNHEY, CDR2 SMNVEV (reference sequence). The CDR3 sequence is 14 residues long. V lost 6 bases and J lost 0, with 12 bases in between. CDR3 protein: CASSRKPDSYEQYV. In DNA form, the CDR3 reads TGTGCCAGCAGCCGTAAACCGGACTCCTACGAGCAGTACGTC.

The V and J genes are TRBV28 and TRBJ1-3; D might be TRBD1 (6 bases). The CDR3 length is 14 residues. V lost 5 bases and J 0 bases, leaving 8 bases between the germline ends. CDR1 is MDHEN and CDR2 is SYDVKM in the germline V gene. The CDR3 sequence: CASSRTVSGNTIYF. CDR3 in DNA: TGTGCCAGCAGTCGGACAGTCTCTGGAAACACCATATATTTT.

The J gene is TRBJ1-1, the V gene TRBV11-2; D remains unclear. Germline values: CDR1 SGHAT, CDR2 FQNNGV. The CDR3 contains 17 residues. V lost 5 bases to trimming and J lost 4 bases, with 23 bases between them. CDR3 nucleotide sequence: TGTGCCAGCAGCAGACCCTCCCCGAGGGCCGGAGGCACTGAAGCTTTCTTT. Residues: CASSRPSPRAGGTEAFF. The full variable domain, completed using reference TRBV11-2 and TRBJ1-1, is EAGVAQSPRYKIIEKRQSVAFWCNPISGHATLYWYQQILGQGPKLLIQFQNNGVVDDSQLPKDRFSAERLKGVDSTLKIQPAKLEDSAVYLCASSRPSPRAGGTEAFFGQGTRLTVV.